This T cell receptor beta chain was sequenced during a study of lymphopenia after photon versus proton radiotherapy. Of note for this clone: Its antigen is still unknown.

Whole-study findings and limits: Only patients who died were analyzed for survival; proton advantage is unproven. Larger post-nadir TCR diversity loss correlated inversely with survival in deceased patients. Under photons, naive T cells and diversity fell while effector/memory populations rose. After the lymphocyte nadir, photon-treated repertoires showed oligoclonal expansion, especially of CD8+ Temra cells.

Data came from immunoSEQ multiplex PCR; TCRdb stores just in-frame clones and leaves some out. Of more than 15,000 clones listed, 90% to 95% were seen once; the top ten hold under 7.5%. Germline-derived CDR1 and CDR2 are MNHEY and SMNVEV (reference sequence). The CDR3 sequence is 14 residues long. The germline V and J ends were trimmed by 5 bases and 0 bases, with 10 bases remaining between them. The chain employs TRBV27 and TRBJ1-1, with a weak D call TRBD1 (5 bases). The sequenced sample was peripheral blood, obtained from a patient treated with photon-based radiotherapy. The origin of this receptor is a man aged 55 to 70 with pancreatic cancer. CDR3 residues: CASSPGPLNTEAFF. CDR3 in DNA: TGTGCCAGCAGTCCGGGACCCCTGAACACTGAAGCTTTCTTT.